This T cell receptor beta chain was documented in a study of circulating CD8 cells and anti-PD-1 response in melanoma. Study background: Patients received intravenous nivolumab, 3 mg/kg, every 2 weeks. Study-wide results and caveats: Diversity ranked highest in DNEG and lowest in TIGIT subsets. Expanded sorted subsets were checked for tumor reactivity using peptides. Published repertoire comparisons used only baseline and M1 samples from a small cohort with few responders.

Live CD3+CD8+TCRalphabeta+ cells were sorted into four subsets by PD-1 and/or TIGIT. Germline V gene sequence: CDR1 MNHNY, CDR2 SVGAGI (reference sequence). V lost 6 bases and J 0 bases, leaving 9 bases between the germline ends. The CDR3 sequence is 14 residues long. Using around 15 ng of total RNA, TCR libraries were made with the QIAseq Immune Repertoire TCR panel. One entry per CDR3 protein, called by TCRdb with MiXCR from the reads. The table has more than 1,500 distinct CDR3 sequences, about 8.6% seen once. Sample share makes this clonotype large (0.1 to 1%). What it binds is unknown. V gene TRBV6-6 combines with J gene TRBJ2-4; D remains ambiguous. The origin of this receptor is a human donor with melanoma. The sample was CD8+ T cells from PBMCs, taken at baseline or after one month of anti-PD-1 therapy (not recorded which). The DNA of the CDR3 is TGTGCCAGCAGCCCTTCTATAGCCAAAAACATTCAGTACTTC. Translating gives CASSPSIAKNIQYF.